This is a list of T cell receptor beta chains from one sample in a study of blood T cell repertoires in COVID-19. The assay was immunoSEQ multiplex PCR, and TCRdb's table has in-frame clones only and misses some. The table shows around 390,000 clones, with 87% occurring only once. The sequenced sample consisted of PBMCs or T cells enriched from blood (not recorded which). These TCRs come from a woman aged 45-65 years who had recovered from COVID-19. CDR3s leave out the opening cysteine and the closing phenylalanine or tryptophan.

11,TRBV10-1,TRBJ1-1,ASRPRGGTEAF
12,TRBV4-1,TRBJ2-7,ASSTITGAGEQY
10,TRBV6-5,TRBJ1-2,ASNTGGFGYT
13,TRBV30,TRBJ2-4,AWRSRALAKNIQY
13,TRBV7-2,TRBJ1-4,ASSLEAGLNEKLF
16,TRBV9,TRBJ2-7,ASSVAPSTGALSYEQY
11,TRBV6-5,TRBJ1-1,ASSRDRGFEAF
13,TRBV23-1,TRBJ1-5,ASINRRDNNQPQH
12,TRBV27,TRBJ1-2,ASSPRTGYYGYT
13,TRBV5-1,TRBJ1-3,ASSSGRSSGNTIY
11,TRBV7-9,TRBJ1-2,ASSPTGDHGYT
14,TRBV28,TRBJ2-7,ASSLGDRVYAYEQY
11,TRBV11-2,TRBJ2-7,ASGDSPSYEQY
11,TRBV6-5,TRBJ1-1,ASSYFPGTEAF
12,TRBV6-1,TRBJ2-4,ASSEDRAADIQY
13,TRBV7-2,TRBJ2-3,ASRLGGVNTDTQY
13,TRBV5-1,TRBJ1-1,ASSLGAQRNTEAF
14,TRBV7-8,TRBJ1-5,ASSFGGGRTHQPQH
11,TRBV6-5,TRBJ2-1,ASTGGVYNEQF
12,TRBV3-1/TRBV3-2,TRBJ1-2,ASSHLDSSYGYT
11,TRBV9,TRBJ2-7,ASSVDRGYEQY
11,TRBV30,TRBJ2-7,AWSSGTYYEQY
11,TRBV18,TRBJ1-1,ASSAGQGAEAF
12,TRBV27,TRBJ1-1,ASSLSIAGTEAF
14,TRBV6-1,TRBJ2-3,ASSEYGGGLGDTQY
12,TRBV6-5,TRBJ1-2,ASSYSSTGDGYT
12,TRBV2,TRBJ1-5,ASSPRGPNQPQH
11,TRBV7-2,TRBJ1-2,ASSSYREYGYT
13,TRBV6-4,TRBJ2-2,ASSPDSGGTGELF
12,TRBV18,TRBJ1-4,ASSRQGPSEKLF
12,TRBV4-3,TRBJ1-1,ASSQDSYPTEAF
12,TRBV2,TRBJ1-2,ASTVGAVLGGYT
10,TRBV24-1,TRBJ2-1,ATSELWGRQF
14,TRBV5-1,TRBJ2-3,ASREQYAYYTDTQY
13,TRBV11-2,TRBJ2-4,ASSPVGLAKNIQY
14,TRBV12-5,TRBJ2-1,ASGLVRGGSGVEQF
12,TRBV6-5,TRBJ1-1,ASRQQGLNTEAF
13,TRBV3-1/TRBV3-2,TRBJ1-6,ASSPAAGTSSPLH
10,TRBV29-1,TRBJ2-3,SVSTGTDTQY
9,TRBV25-1,TRBJ1-6,ASTGHPPLH
13,TRBV23-1,TRBJ1-5,ASSRTGFCNQPQH